A single sample is the source of the 5 T cell receptor beta chains below, sequenced in a study of blood T cells in healthy people across ages. The use of a sample-barcoded 5' primer and a J-beta primer mix characterized a second PCR of 7 to 11 cycles. Via MiXCR, TCRdb re-called the 5' RACE reads, giving one row per CDR3 protein. The sample shows about a million distinct CDR3 sequences, roughly 47% of them seen only once. What was sequenced was blood. The receptors here all came from a woman aged 60-75 years in good health.

The chain is built from TRBV28 and TRBJ2-7, with 12 nucleotides matching TRBD2. CDR1 and CDR2 from the germline V gene are MDHEN and SYDVKM. CDR3 length: 15 amino acids. J was trimmed by 4 bases and V by 5 bases; bases with no gene match: 6. The CDR3 bases are TGTGCCAGCAGTGAACGACTAGCGGGAGTGTACGAGCAGTACTTC. It codes for CASSERLAGVYEQYF.

The chain employs TRBV20-1 and TRBJ2-3; the D gene is possibly TRBD2 (5 bases). CDR3 length: 15 residues. Germline V CDR1 and CDR2: DFQATT, SNEGSKA (reference sequence). V lost 1 base and J lost 3, with 14 bases in between. The DNA of the CDR3 is TGCAGTGCTAGAGCCGGCTGGACTTCGACAGATACGCAGTATTTT. Amino acids: CSARAGWTSTDTQYF.

V gene TRBV3-1 combines with J gene TRBJ1-2; 10 positions match TRBD1. Germline loops: CDR1 LGHDT, CDR2 YNNKEL (reference sequence). V dropped 3 bases and J dropped 12; count of bases not matched to a gene: 10. The CDR3 covers 14 residues. Written as DNA, the CDR3 is TGTGCCAGCAGCCAGTACCGGGACAGGGGAATTGACACCTTC. This encodes CASSQYRDRGIDTF.

The J gene is TRBJ2-3, the V gene TRBV7-2; D assignment may be TRBD1 or TRBD2 (5 bases each). The CDR3 is 16 residues long. Trimming took off 4 bases at V and 1 base at J, with 15 bases between the two ends. Germline V CDR1 and CDR2: SGHTA, FQGNSA. The CDR3 here is CASSWGYIRGTDTQYF. Written as DNA, the CDR3 is TGTGCCAGCAGCTGGGGGTATATTCGGGGCACAGATACGCAGTATTTT.

The rearrangement uses TRBV5-1 and TRBJ2-7; 7 bases map to TRBD1. Germline trimming cut 2 bases from V and 3 bases from J; bases unmatched to any gene: 8. From germline, CDR1 is SGHRS and CDR2 YFSETQ. The CDR3 spans 15 residues. CDR3 protein: CASSLTGQVNYEQYF. DNA for the CDR3: TGCGCCAGCAGCTTAACCGGACAGGTCAACTACGAGCAGTACTTC.